This T cell receptor beta chain emerged from a study of identical twins. One entry per CDR3 protein, called by TCRdb with MiXCR from the 5' RACE reads. This table holds roughly 470,000 distinct CDR3 sequences, roughly an eighth found once. This clonotype was observed a few times. Looked up from germline, CDR1 is SQVTM and CDR2 is ANQGSEA. V was pared by 6 bases and J by 1 base, with 5 bases of the junction left unmatched. The CDR3 has 13 residues. These data were likewise used in another study, on yellow fever vaccine responses in identical twins. From that study: Twins reportedly mounted vaccine T cell responses that seemed partly convergent, partly personalized.

This rearrangement joins TRBV29-1 to TRBJ1-1; 7 bases fit TRBD1. Sequenced: CD4+ T cells sorted from blood. This receptor was identified in a woman between 18 and 29 years old in good health. CDR3 nucleotides: TGCAGCGTGGAGACAGGGAGGAACACTGAAGCTTTCTTT. It yields the protein CSVETGRNTEAFF.